The 21 T cell receptor beta chains below come from one sample, sequenced in a study of shared clonotypes between healthy human individuals. The table came from immunoSEQ multiplex PCR; TCRdb's copy has only in-frame clones and leaves some out. The profile shows roughly 500,000 clones, roughly 80% of them singletons. Sequenced: PBMCs. These receptor sequences come from a woman between 40 and 55 years old in good health. Some clones in this sample may be carry-over from other donors' samples.

The CDR3 sequence: CSVCLQGSSTDTQYF. CDR3 bases: TGCAGCGTGTGCCTACAGGGTTCTAGCACAGATACGCAGTATTTT. The rearrangement joins TRBV29-1 to TRBJ2-3; a weak D match, TRBD1 (6 bases). Germline assignment: CDR1 SQVTM and CDR2 ANQGSEA. The V end lost 6 bases, the J end lost 0 bases, and 16 bases lay between the germline ends. This CDR3 has 15 residues.

This clone is a singleton in its sample. The chain carries TRBV5-6 and TRBJ2-1; maybe TRBD2 (6 bases). CDR1 and CDR2 (germline): SGHDT, YYEEEE. This CDR3 spans 14 amino acids. Trimming removed 1 base from V and 4 bases from J, with 9 bases in between. CDR3 in DNA: TGTGCCAGCAGCTTGAGGGGACTTTACAATGAGCAGTTCTTC. Amino acid sequence: CASSLRGLYNEQFF.

With respect to this clone: A read error may explain this, as a much larger clone is one base away. The chain links TRBV18 to TRBJ2-7; TRBD2 aligns across 7 bases. Unmatched junction bases numbered 14, after V lost 1 base and J lost 5 bases. This CDR3 has 17 amino acids. The germline CDR1 and CDR2 sequences are KGHSH and LQKENI. The CDR3 coding sequence is TGTGCCAGCTCACCACTCCCAGTGGGAGGGCCGGGGGACGAGCAGTACTTC. Protein: CASSPLPVGGPGDEQYF.

The chain uses TRBV18 and TRBJ2-5; TRBD1 agrees at 7 bases. Germline values: CDR1 KGHSH, CDR2 LQKENI. The CDR3 consists of 15 residues. Trimming removed 3 bases from V and 5 bases from J; junction bases left unmatched: 9. The CDR3 DNA reads TGTGCCAGCTCACCGCTCCAGGGGGTCCGGGAGACCCAGTACTTC. It is translated as CASSPLQGVRETQYF. The whole variable domain, remainder taken from reference TRBV18 and TRBJ2-5, is NAGVMQNPRHLVRRRGQEARLRCSPMKGHSHVYWYRQLPEEGLKFMVYLQKENIIDESGMPKERFSAEFPKEGPSILRIQQVVRGDSAAYFCASSPLQGVRETQYFGPGTRLLVL.

This chain joins TRBV9 and TRBJ2-2, with D possibly matching TRBD2 (6 bases). Germline CDR1 SGDLS, CDR2 YYNGEE. V lost 0 bases and J lost 7, with 13 bases in between. This CDR3 is 15 amino acids long. CDR3 sequence reads: CASSVAASVNGELFF. The CDR3 DNA follows: TGTGCCAGCAGCGTAGCGGCTAGCGTAAACGGGGAGCTGTTTTTT.

The rearrangement joins TRBV28 to TRBJ2-7; tentative D call: TRBD2 (6 bases). V shed 4 bases and J shed 10 bases, with 26 bases lying between them. Germline assignment: CDR1 MDHEN and CDR2 SYDVKM. The CDR3 is 16 residues long. The DNA of the CDR3 is TGTGCCAGCAGTTCGGGAGAGTTTACAGGTCGGATCTTTCAGTACTTC. Encoded protein: CASSSGEFTGRIFQYF.

This clone was counted only a few times. The chain uses TRBV7-6 and TRBJ2-7; 13 bases map to TRBD2. Germline-derived CDR1 and CDR2 are SGHVS and FNYEAQ. This CDR3 is built from 14 residues. Trimming took 5 bases from V and 7 from J; bases not matched to a gene: 5. The CDR3 region is CASSETSGGWEQYF. For the CDR3, the DNA is TGTGCCAGCAGCGAGACTAGCGGGGGGTGGGAGCAGTACTTC.

This clone was seen repeatedly, ten times or more. Other DNA sequences of this sample code for an identical CDR3. This sequence joins TRBV28 and TRBJ1-4, with D unresolved. The CDR3 is made up of 11 amino acids. Trimming cost V 2 bases and J 6 bases, with 1 base left between them. CDR1 is MDHEN and CDR2 is SYDVKM in the germline V gene. CDR3: CASSLDEKLFF. In DNA, the CDR3 is TGTGCCAGCAGTTTAGATGAAAAACTGTTTTTT.

This clone was recorded only once. A far larger clone differs by one base, so this is likely a read error. The rearrangement links TRBV30 to TRBJ2-7; tentatively, D is TRBD2 (6 bases). There are 10 residues in the CDR3. From germline, CDR1 is GTSNPN and CDR2 SVGIG (reference sequence). CDR3: CDFGGFEQYF. The CDR3 DNA is TGTGACTTTGGGGGGTTCGAGCAGTACTTC.

The chain uses TRBV5-1 and TRBJ2-2; D gene ambiguous. With 3 bases removed from V and 0 bases from J, the gap between germline ends came to 6 bases. CDR1 SGHRS and CDR2 YFSETQ come from the germline V gene. The CDR3 has 14 amino acids. The DNA for the CDR3 is TGCGCCAGCAGCTCTCGCCCGAACACCGGGGAGCTGTTTTTT. This translates into CASSSRPNTGELFF.

The chain has TRBV19 and TRBJ1-5; D is unresolved. Per germline, CDR1 LNHDA and CDR2 SQIVND (reference sequence). This CDR3 is built from 13 residues. The ends were cut back, 7 bases at V and 7 bases at J, with 14 bases in the middle. The CDR3 DNA is TGTGCCAGTAAGGGCAGGCCGGAGCAGCCCCAGCATTTT. It translates to CASKGRPEQPQHF.

The CDR3 spells CASSGVAGGDNEQFF. In DNA form, the CDR3 reads TGTGCCAGCAGTGGGGTTGCGGGAGGAGACAATGAGCAGTTCTTC. The J gene is TRBJ2-1, the V gene TRBV6-4; the match to TRBD2 covers 8 bases. Germline V gene lookup returns CDR1 MRHNA and CDR2 SNTAGT. CDR3 length equals 15 residues. With V trimmed by 4 bases and J by 5 bases, 7 bases remained unmatched.

The gene calls are TRBV27 and TRBJ2-4; weak D call: TRBD1 (5 bases). The germline CDR1 and CDR2 sequences are MNHEY and SMNVEV (reference sequence). The ends were cut back, 2 bases at V and 4 bases at J, with 15 bases in the middle. CDR3 size: 16 residues. The CDR3 reads CASSLGAGALKNIQYF. The CDR3 DNA follows: TGTGCCAGCAGTTTAGGGGCAGGAGCCCTAAAAAACATTCAGTACTTC.

This chain connects TRBV18 to TRBJ1-1; D is unclear. Germline CDR1 reads KGHSH; CDR2 reads LQKENI. CDR3 length equals 15 residues. Trimming pared 5 bases from V and 0 bases from J, leaving 13 bases between. The DNA for the CDR3 is TGTGCCAGCTCAACCGGTAGCGGATTGAACACTGAAGCTTTCTTT. Its translation is CASSTGSGLNTEAFF.

Concerning this clone: The junction differs from germline at one of its ends, possibly a read error. CDR3 DNA sequence: TGCGCCACCGGTTTTAACGGCGGGGAGCTGTTTTTT. Encoded protein: CATGFNGGELFF. The V and J genes are TRBV15 and TRBJ2-2, with D unresolved. Germline V gene sequence: CDR1 LNHNV, CDR2 YYDKDF (reference sequence). The CDR3 length is 12 residues.

The chain has TRBV9 and TRBJ1-1; D is perhaps TRBD1 (5 bases). V was shortened by 3 bases and J by 4 bases, with 19 bases between the two germline ends. This CDR3 contains 16 residues. Germline values: CDR1 SGDLS, CDR2 YYNGEE. The CDR3 region is CASSEGPPLGGTEAFF. CDR3 coding DNA: TGTGCCAGCAGCGAGGGACCCCCCTTGGGGGGCACTGAAGCTTTCTTT.

The chain carries TRBV18 and TRBJ1-2, with 7 nucleotides matching TRBD1. CDR1 KGHSH and CDR2 LQKENI come from the germline V gene. With V trimmed by 1 base and J by 4 bases, 3 bases remained unmatched. The CDR3 runs 14 residues. The CDR3 spells CASSPRQGIYGYTF. Written as DNA, the CDR3 is TGTGCCAGCTCACCACGACAGGGCATCTATGGCTACACCTTC.

The chain couples TRBV5-6 to TRBJ1-1, with TRBD1 identical over 8 bases. Per the germline V gene, CDR1 is SGHDT and CDR2 is YYEEEE. CDR3 length: 18 residues. V shed 0 bases, J shed 2 bases, and the junction held 12 bases outside the gene matches. As DNA, the CDR3 is TGTGCCAGCAGCTTGGCGTCAGGGGGCCCGGAGAGAAACACTGAAGCTTTCTTT. It specifies CASSLASGGPERNTEAFF.

The genes are TRBV6-4 and TRBJ2-2; 10 positions match TRBD2. The CDR3 extends over 15 amino acids. Germline values: CDR1 MRHNA, CDR2 SNTAGT. V shed 4 bases and J 3 bases; nucleotides not matched to a gene: 2. This CDR3 reads CASSVTSGDTGELFF. The CDR3 DNA follows: TGTGCCAGCAGTGTCACTAGCGGGGACACCGGGGAGCTGTTTTTT.

Worth noting for this clone: A far larger clone is only one base removed, so a read error is likely. This sample also contains other DNA sequences that code for the same CDR3. This sequence joins TRBV10-3 and TRBJ2-5; 9 bases map to TRBD1. The germline V gene has CDR1 ENHRY and CDR2 SYGVKD. J lost 9 bases, V lost 4 bases, and 9 bases had no gene match. This CDR3 comprises 14 residues. CDR3: CAISVPGQGLPQYF. CDR3 nucleotides: TGTGCCATCAGTGTCCCAGGACAGGGGCTTCCCCAGTACTTC.

The chain carries TRBV7-6 and TRBJ2-7; 13 nucleotides line up with TRBD2. J was trimmed by 0 bases and V by 4 bases; bases with no gene match: 3. CDR1 SGHVS and CDR2 FNYEAQ come from the germline V gene. The CDR3 is made up of 16 amino acids. The CDR3 here is CASSYRTSGSSYEQYF. In DNA form, the CDR3 reads TGTGCCAGCAGCTATCGGACTAGCGGGAGCTCCTACGAGCAGTACTTC. Full variable domain (outside the CDR3, taken from reference TRBV7-6 and TRBJ2-7): GAGVSQSPRYKVTKRGQDVALRCDPISGHVSLYWYRQALGQGPEFLTYFNYEAQQDKSGLPNDRFSAERPEGSISTLTIQRTEQRDSAMYRCASSYRTSGSSYEQYFGPGTRLTVT.